Listed here are 27 T cell receptor beta chains from one sample, sequenced in a study of blood T cell repertoires in COVID-19. Method: immunoSEQ multiplex PCR; TCRdb's copy keeps in-frame clones and lacks some. The sample lists approximately 230,000 clones; around four fifths were seen once. Sample: PBMCs or T cells enriched from blood (not recorded which). The receptor set was obtained from a man between 40 and 49 years old who had recovered from COVID-19.

The chain links TRBV10-2 to TRBJ2-3, with 7 bases identical to TRBD2. This CDR3 contains 15 residues. Trimming took 6 bases from V and 0 from J; bases not matched to a gene: 6. Per the germline V gene, CDR1 is WSHSY and CDR2 is SAAADI. The CDR3, as DNA: TGCGCCAGCAGCGATCTAGCGGAAAGCACAGATACGCAGTATTTT. Translating gives CASSDLAESTDTQYF.

The chain joins TRBV14 to TRBJ2-1; a possible D gene is TRBD2 (6 bases). V lost 4 bases, J lost 12 bases, and 22 bases lay in between. This CDR3 has 15 amino acids. The V gene's germline CDR1 is SGHDN and CDR2 FVKESK. The CDR3 sequence is CASSPETRFTSGQFF. The CDR3 bases are TGTGCCAGCAGCCCCGAGACTAGATTTACATCGGGGCAGTTCTTC. The complete variable domain, with remaining parts taken from reference TRBV14 and TRBJ2-1, reads EAGVTQFPSHSVIEKGQTVTLRCDPISGHDNLYWYRRVMGKEIKFLLHFVKESKQDESGMPNNRFLAERTGGTYSTLKVQPAELEDSGVYFCASSPETRFTSGQFFGPGTRLTVL.

The genes are TRBV9 and TRBJ1-5; D not certain. The CDR3 contains 15 residues. Germline loops: CDR1 SGDLS, CDR2 YYNGEE. Trimming took off 0 bases at V and 0 bases at J, with 7 bases between the two ends. The CDR3 region is CASSVGAYSNQPQHF. DNA of the CDR3: TGTGCCAGCAGCGTAGGCGCGTATAGCAATCAGCCCCAGCATTTT.

The chain has TRBV7-9 and TRBJ1-5; D possibly corresponds to TRBD1 (6 bases). The length of the CDR3 is 15 residues. Germline V gives CDR1 SEHNR, CDR2 FQNEAQ (reference sequence). With 5 bases removed from V and 7 bases from J, the gap between germline ends came to 18 bases. Here the CDR3 reads CASSARGDIGQPQHF. CDR3 DNA: TGTGCCAGCAGCGCCCGTGGGGACATCGGGCAGCCCCAGCATTTT.

The chain couples TRBV12-3 or TRBV12-4 to TRBJ1-1, with a weak D call TRBD1 (5 bases). Trimming pared 5 bases from V and 7 bases from J, leaving 8 bases between. This CDR3 spans 11 amino acids. CDR3 protein: CASSLQDEAFF. The CDR3, as DNA: TGTGCCAGCAGTCTACAGGATGAAGCTTTCTTT.

V and J are TRBV5-1 and TRBJ2-1, with no clear D. CDR1 and CDR2 (germline): SGHRS, YFSETQ. This CDR3 has 16 amino acids. The germline V and J ends were trimmed by 2 bases and 0 bases, with 12 bases remaining between them. Written as DNA, the CDR3 is TGCGCCAGCAGCTTAATCGAGCCGTCCTCCTACAATGAGCAGTTCTTC. It encodes CASSLIEPSSYNEQFF.

The gene calls are TRBV4-2 and TRBJ2-5; the D gene is possibly TRBD2 (5 bases). This CDR3 has 17 amino acids. The germline CDR1 and CDR2 sequences are LGHNA and YNFKEQ. Trimming removed 0 bases from V and 5 bases from J, with 19 bases in between. CDR3 in amino acids: CASSQEGSRGAPETQYF. The CDR3 DNA reads TGTGCCAGCAGCCAAGAGGGAAGTCGGGGAGCCCCTGAGACCCAGTACTTC.

V is TRBV28 and J is TRBJ1-2; 8 bases match TRBD1. Germline CDR1 reads MDHEN; CDR2 reads SYDVKM. Unmatched junction bases numbered 13, after V lost 10 bases and J lost 0 bases. The CDR3 has 16 residues. DNA of the CDR3: TGTGCCATTTCCTACAGGACAGGGCGTTCTAACTATGGCTACACCTTC. Its translation is CAISYRTGRSNYGYTF.

The gene calls are TRBV3-1 (or the pseudogene TRBV3-2) and TRBJ2-1, with 12 nucleotides matching TRBD2. This CDR3 has 17 amino acids. The ends lost 3 bases at V and 14 bases at J; junction bases unmatched: 17. Per the germline V gene, CDR1 is LGHDT and CDR2 is YNNKEL (reference sequence). In DNA, the CDR3 is TGTGCCAGCAGCCACGGCATTAGGCTAGCGGGAGGGCGAGAGGAGTTCTTC. Residues: CASSHGIRLAGGREEFF.

The CDR3 loop is CASSYSAGGPETQYF. CDR3 DNA: TGTGCCAGCAGTTACTCGGCGGGGGGGCCCGAGACCCAGTACTTC. V usage is TRBV6-6 and J usage is TRBJ2-5; TRBD2 aligns across 9 bases. The CDR3 runs to 15 residues. Trimming took 0 bases from V and 5 from J; bases not matched to a gene: 4. Germline CDR1 reads MNHNY; CDR2 reads SVGAGI (reference sequence).

The chain employs TRBV6-2 or TRBV6-3 and TRBJ2-5; 7 nucleotides align to TRBD2. The germline CDR1 and CDR2 sequences are MNHEY and SVGEGT. The V gene end was trimmed by 5 bases and the J gene end by 1 base; junction bases not matched to a gene: 4. The CDR3 has 14 residues. CDR3 in DNA: TGTGCCAGCAGTCGCGGGACTACCCAAGAGACCCAGTACTTC. Residues: CASSRGTTQETQYF.

This clone is a singleton in its sample. The chain recombines TRBV5-1 with TRBJ2-7; 9 positions agree with TRBD1. V lost 2 bases, J lost 5 bases, and 8 bases stayed unmatched. The CDR3 is 15 residues long. Germline-derived CDR1 and CDR2 are SGHRS and YFSETQ. The CDR3 bases are TGCGCCAGCAGCTTCATGAGGACAGGGGTGCACGAGCAGTACTTC. It specifies CASSFMRTGVHEQYF.

The rearrangement uses TRBV5-4 and TRBJ1-2, with 8 bases fitting TRBD1. V gave up 4 bases and J gave up 4 bases; unmatched junction bases: 9. Germline values: CDR1 SGHNT, CDR2 YYREEE (reference sequence). The CDR3 is 15 residues long. The CDR3: CASSTPDRAPYGYTF. Written as DNA, the CDR3 is TGTGCCAGCAGCACCCCGGACAGGGCCCCCTATGGCTACACCTTC.

The chain recombines TRBV7-7 with TRBJ2-2, with TRBD2 matching over 12 bases. With 5 bases clipped from V and 5 bases from J, the junction kept 9 bases outside the gene matches. The germline V gene has CDR1 SSHAT and CDR2 FNYEAQ (reference sequence). The CDR3 is made up of 17 amino acids. CDR3 in DNA: TGTGCCAGCAGCCCCTCCCTAGCGGGGGGGTTGACCGGGGAGCTGTTTTTT. As protein: CASSPSLAGGLTGELFF. The full variable domain, with the rest looked up from reference TRBV7-7 and TRBJ2-2, is GAGVSQSPRYKVTKRGQDVTLRCDPISSHATLYWYQQALGQGPEFLTYFNYEAQPDKSGLPSDRFSAERPEGSISTLTIQRTEQRDSAMYRCASSPSLAGGLTGELFFGEGSRLTVL.

The chain joins TRBV27 to TRBJ2-1; maybe TRBD2 (6 bases). The V gene lost 2 bases and the J gene lost 8 bases, with 19 bases spanning the gap. This CDR3 is built from 16 residues. Per the germline V gene, CDR1 is MNHEY and CDR2 is SMNVEV (reference sequence). CDR3 in amino acids: CASSLEAGPFGHEQFF. The CDR3 nucleotides are TGTGCCAGCAGTTTAGAGGCGGGACCCTTTGGGCATGAGCAGTTCTTC.

The chain recombines TRBV14 with TRBJ1-1; no clear D. CDR3 length equals 17 residues. The germline CDR1 and CDR2 sequences are SGHDN and FVKESK. Between the trimmed V and J ends, which lost 1 base and 1 base, there was a span of 16 bases. The CDR3 DNA follows: TGTGCCAGCAGCCAAGGGCGAGGGCCTAAAACGAACACTGAAGCTTTCTTT. It yields the protein CASSQGRGPKTNTEAFF.

The chain employs TRBV4-2 and TRBJ1-2; D is perhaps TRBD1 (6 bases). Germline loops: CDR1 LGHNA, CDR2 YNFKEQ. CDR3 length equals 16 residues. Trimming removed 1 base from V and 1 base from J, with 13 bases in between. The CDR3 protein is CASSQAGTQNNYGYTF. The CDR3 DNA follows: TGTGCCAGCAGCCAAGCCGGGACACAAAATAACTATGGCTACACCTTC.

The rearrangement joins TRBV28 to TRBJ1-1; 8 bases agree with TRBD1. Germline V lookup: CDR1 MDHEN, CDR2 SYDVKM. The junction had 9 bases not matched to a gene; V was cut back by 8 bases and J by 1 base. The CDR3 covers 15 residues. Here the CDR3 reads CASGVPGQANTEAFF. In DNA, the CDR3 is TGTGCCAGCGGGGTACCGGGACAGGCGAACACTGAAGCTTTCTTT.

The chain links TRBV28 to TRBJ2-1; 10 positions agree with TRBD2. The V and J ends lost 2 bases and 8 bases, in that order; junction bases with no gene match: 3. The CDR3 extends over 14 amino acids. Germline CDR1 reads MDHEN; CDR2 reads SYDVKM. The CDR3 DNA sequence: TGTGCCAGCAGTTTAACTAGCGGGATCCATGAGCAGTTCTTC. This translates into CASSLTSGIHEQFF.

This chain joins TRBV3-1 (or the pseudogene TRBV3-2) and TRBJ1-3; a weak D match, TRBD1 (6 bases). V was shortened by 3 bases and J by 0 bases, with 15 bases between the two germline ends. Germline assignment: CDR1 LGHDT and CDR2 YNNKEL (reference sequence). The CDR3 covers 17 residues. Here the CDR3 DNA reads TGTGCCAGCAGCCATTGGCCCCGGGACACCTCTGGAAACACCATATATTTT. It codes for CASSHWPRDTSGNTIYF.

On this clone itself: Other DNA sequences in this sample translate to the same CDR3. The rearrangement joins TRBV3-1 (or the pseudogene TRBV3-2) to TRBJ1-2; D is perhaps TRBD1 (5 bases). Between the trimmed V and J ends, which lost 4 bases and 4 bases, there was a span of 10 bases. This CDR3 is 13 amino acids long. Germline loops: CDR1 LGHDT, CDR2 YNNKEL (reference sequence). The CDR3 DNA sequence: TGTGCCAGCAGCCCTCGGGGGTCCTATGGCTACACCTTC. This gives the protein CASSPRGSYGYTF.

The V gene is TRBV7-2, the J gene TRBJ2-5, with 14 bases fitting TRBD2. The J segment lost 1 base and the V segment lost 4 bases, leaving 8 bases of the junction unmatched. Germline values: CDR1 SGHTA, CDR2 FQGNSA. The CDR3 is made up of 18 amino acids. The CDR3 loop reads CASSSRLAGGNFQETQYF. Written as DNA, the CDR3 is TGTGCCAGCAGCTCCAGACTAGCGGGGGGGAATTTCCAAGAGACCCAGTACTTC.

The chain recombines TRBV19 with TRBJ2-5; a weak D match, TRBD2 (5 bases). Germline V CDR1 and CDR2: LNHDA, SQIVND (reference sequence). The CDR3 sequence is 15 residues long. Trimming left V 6 bases short and J 2 bases short, with 16 bases between. The CDR3 coding sequence is TGTGCCAGTAGGGGAGAATTACATGGACAAGAGACCCAGTACTTC. Encoded protein: CASRGELHGQETQYF. Looking up the rest from reference TRBV19 and TRBJ2-5 gives the full variable domain: DGGITQSPKYLFRKEGQNVTLSCEQNLNHDAMYWYRQDPGQGLRLIYYSQIVNDFQKGDIAEGYSVSREKKESFPLTVTSAQKNPTAFYLCASRGELHGQETQYFGPGTRLLVL.

The count of this clone is one. The V call is TRBV3-1 (or the pseudogene TRBV3-2), the J call TRBJ1-1; no definite D call. The CDR3 is 14 residues long. Trimming removed 1 base from V and 4 bases from J, with 10 bases in between. The germline CDR1 and CDR2 sequences are LGHDT and YNNKEL (reference sequence). In DNA form, the CDR3 reads TGTGCCAGCAGCCAAGTGTGGGCGGGCACTGAAGCTTTCTTT. It codes for CASSQVWAGTEAFF.

The CDR3 here is CASSRGQDKETQYF. The CDR3 nucleotides are TGCGCCAGCAGCCGGGGACAGGATAAAGAGACCCAGTACTTC. The chain employs TRBV5-1 and TRBJ2-5; TRBD1 matches 8 bases. The CDR3 sequence is 14 residues long. Germline V gene data show CDR1 as SGHRS and CDR2 as YFSETQ. V lost 4 bases and J lost 3; bases outside the gene matches: 5.

The chain carries TRBV5-1 and TRBJ2-3, with D possibly being TRBD1 (5 bases). The length of the CDR3 is 17 residues. The germline gives CDR1 SGHRS, CDR2 YFSETQ. Deletions cut 0 bases from V and 1 base from J, with 15 bases between. The CDR3 region has the DNA TGCGCCAGCAGCTTGGCCCCCACAGGTGGGGGCACAGATACGCAGTATTTT. This codes for CASSLAPTGGGTDTQYF.

The chain carries TRBV4-1 and TRBJ2-3, with TRBD2 identical over 11 bases. CDR3 length equals 16 residues. The germline CDR1 and CDR2 sequences are MGHRA and YSYEKL. V lost 4 bases and J lost 4; bases outside the gene matches: 7. The CDR3: CASSRPLAGVSDTQYF. For the CDR3, the DNA is TGCGCCAGCAGCCGTCCACTAGCGGGAGTGTCAGATACGCAGTATTTT.